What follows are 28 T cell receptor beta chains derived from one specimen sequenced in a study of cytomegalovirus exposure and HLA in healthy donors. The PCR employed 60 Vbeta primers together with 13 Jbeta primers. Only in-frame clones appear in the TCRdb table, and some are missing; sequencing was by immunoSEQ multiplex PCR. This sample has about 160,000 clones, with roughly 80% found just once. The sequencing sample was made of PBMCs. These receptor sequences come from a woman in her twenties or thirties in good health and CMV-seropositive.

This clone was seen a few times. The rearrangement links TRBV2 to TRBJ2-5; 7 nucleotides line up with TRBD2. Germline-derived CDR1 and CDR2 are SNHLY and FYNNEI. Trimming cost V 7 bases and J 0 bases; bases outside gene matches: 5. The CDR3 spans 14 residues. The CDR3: CASNRAGNQETQYF. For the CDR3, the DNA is TGTGCCAGCAATCGAGCGGGGAACCAAGAGACCCAGTACTTC.

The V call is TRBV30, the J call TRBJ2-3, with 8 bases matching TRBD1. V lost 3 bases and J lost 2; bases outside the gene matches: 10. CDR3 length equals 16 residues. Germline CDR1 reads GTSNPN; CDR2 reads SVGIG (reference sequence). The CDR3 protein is CAWRLQGVFNTDTQYF. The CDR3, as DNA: TGTGCCTGGAGGTTACAGGGGGTTTTTAACACAGATACGCAGTATTTT.

Here the CDR3 reads CASSPRTGDEQYF. In DNA form, the CDR3 reads TGTGCCAGCAGCCCCCGGACAGGGGACGAGCAGTACTTC. V and J are TRBV7-6 and TRBJ2-7, with 9 bases aligning to TRBD1. Per germline, CDR1 SGHVS and CDR2 FNYEAQ. V lost 5 bases, J lost 5 bases, and 4 bases stayed unmatched. This CDR3 spans 13 amino acids. Based on the CDR3 plus reference TRBV7-6 and TRBJ2-7, the full variable domain is GAGVSQSPRYKVTKRGQDVALRCDPISGHVSLYWYRQALGQGPEFLTYFNYEAQQDKSGLPNDRFSAERPEGSISTLTIQRTEQRDSAMYRCASSPRTGDEQYFGPGTRLTVT.

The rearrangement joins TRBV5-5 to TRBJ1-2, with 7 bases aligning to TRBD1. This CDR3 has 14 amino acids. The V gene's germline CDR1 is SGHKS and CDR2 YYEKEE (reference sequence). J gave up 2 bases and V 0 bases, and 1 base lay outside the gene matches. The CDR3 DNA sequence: TGTGCCAGCAGCTTGGACAGGGGCAACTATGGCTACACCTTC. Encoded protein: CASSLDRGNYGYTF.

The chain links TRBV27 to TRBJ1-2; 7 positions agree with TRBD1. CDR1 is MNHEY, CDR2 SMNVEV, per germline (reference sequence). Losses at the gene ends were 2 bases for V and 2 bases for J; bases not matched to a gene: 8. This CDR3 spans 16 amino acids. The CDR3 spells CASSLAGTDPNYGYTF. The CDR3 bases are TGTGCCAGCAGTTTAGCCGGGACAGATCCGAACTATGGCTACACCTTC.

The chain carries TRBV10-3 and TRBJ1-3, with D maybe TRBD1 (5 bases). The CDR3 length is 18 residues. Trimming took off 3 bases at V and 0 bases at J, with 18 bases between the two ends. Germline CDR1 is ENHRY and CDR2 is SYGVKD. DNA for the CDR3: TGTGCCATCAGTGACGTCGCAGGGTTCGAGGACTCTGGAAACACCATATATTTT. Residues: CAISDVAGFEDSGNTIYF.

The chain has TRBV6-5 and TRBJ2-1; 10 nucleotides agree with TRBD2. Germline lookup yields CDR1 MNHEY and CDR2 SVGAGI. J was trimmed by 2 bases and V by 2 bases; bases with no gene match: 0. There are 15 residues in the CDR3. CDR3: CASSYGLAAYNEQFF. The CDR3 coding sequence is TGTGCCAGCAGTTACGGACTAGCGGCCTACAATGAGCAGTTCTTC.

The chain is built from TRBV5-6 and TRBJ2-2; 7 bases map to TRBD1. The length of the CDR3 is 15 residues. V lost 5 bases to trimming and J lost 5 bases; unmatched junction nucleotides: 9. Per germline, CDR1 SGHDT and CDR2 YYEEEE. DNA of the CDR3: TGTGCCAGCAGTTTCCGGGACAGAGATACCGGGGAGCTGTTTTTT. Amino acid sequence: CASSFRDRDTGELFF.

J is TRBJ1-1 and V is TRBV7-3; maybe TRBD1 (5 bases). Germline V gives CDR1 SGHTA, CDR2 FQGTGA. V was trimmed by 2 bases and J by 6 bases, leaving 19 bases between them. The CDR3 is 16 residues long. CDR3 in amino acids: CASSLEGPGSRSEAFF. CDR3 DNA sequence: TGTGCCAGCAGCTTAGAGGGGCCCGGGAGTAGATCTGAAGCTTTCTTT.

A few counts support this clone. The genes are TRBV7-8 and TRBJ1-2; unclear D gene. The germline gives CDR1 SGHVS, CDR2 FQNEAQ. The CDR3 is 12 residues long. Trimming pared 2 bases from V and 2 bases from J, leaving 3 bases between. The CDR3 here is CASSLQNYGYTF. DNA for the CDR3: TGTGCCAGCAGCTTACAGAACTATGGCTACACCTTC.

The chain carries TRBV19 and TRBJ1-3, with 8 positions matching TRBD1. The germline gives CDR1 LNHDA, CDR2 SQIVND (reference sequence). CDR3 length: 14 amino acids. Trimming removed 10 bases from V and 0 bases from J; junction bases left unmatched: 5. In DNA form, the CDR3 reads TGTGCCACTGGACAGGGATACTCTGGAAACACCATATATTTT. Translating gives CATGQGYSGNTIYF.

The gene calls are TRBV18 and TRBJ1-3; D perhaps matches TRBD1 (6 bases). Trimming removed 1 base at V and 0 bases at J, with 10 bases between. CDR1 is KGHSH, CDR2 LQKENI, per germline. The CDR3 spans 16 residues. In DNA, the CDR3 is TGTGCCAGCTCACCACGAAGGGGGAACTCTGGAAACACCATATATTTT. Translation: CASSPRRGNSGNTIYF. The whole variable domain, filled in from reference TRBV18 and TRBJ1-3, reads NAGVMQNPRHLVRRRGQEARLRCSPMKGHSHVYWYRQLPEEGLKFMVYLQKENIIDESGMPKERFSAEFPKEGPSILRIQQVVRGDSAAYFCASSPRRGNSGNTIYFGEGSWLTVV.

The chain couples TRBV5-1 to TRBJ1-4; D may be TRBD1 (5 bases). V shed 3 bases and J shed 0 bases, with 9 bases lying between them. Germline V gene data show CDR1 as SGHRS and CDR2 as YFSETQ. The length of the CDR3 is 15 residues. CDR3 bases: TGCGCCAGCAGCTGGACAAGTGCAACTAATGAAAAACTGTTTTTT. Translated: CASSWTSATNEKLFF.

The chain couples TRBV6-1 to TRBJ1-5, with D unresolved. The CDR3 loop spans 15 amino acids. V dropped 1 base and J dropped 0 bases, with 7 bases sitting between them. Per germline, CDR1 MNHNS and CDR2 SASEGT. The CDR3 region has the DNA TGTGCCAGCAGTGAAGGTAATAATAGCAATCAGCCCCAGCATTTT. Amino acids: CASSEGNNSNQPQHF.

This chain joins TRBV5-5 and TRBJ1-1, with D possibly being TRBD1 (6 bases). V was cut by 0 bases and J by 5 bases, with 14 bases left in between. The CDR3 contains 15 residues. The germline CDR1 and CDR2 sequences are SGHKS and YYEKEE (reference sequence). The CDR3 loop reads CASSLGWGRGTEAFF. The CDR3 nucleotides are TGTGCCAGCAGCTTGGGATGGGGGCGGGGGACTGAAGCTTTCTTT. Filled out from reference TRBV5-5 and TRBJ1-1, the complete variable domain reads DAGVTQSPTHLIKTRGQQVTLRCSPISGHKSVSWYQQVLGQGPQFIFQYYEKEERGRGNFPDRFSARQFPNYSSELNVNALLLGDSALYLCASSLGWGRGTEAFFGQGTRLTVV.

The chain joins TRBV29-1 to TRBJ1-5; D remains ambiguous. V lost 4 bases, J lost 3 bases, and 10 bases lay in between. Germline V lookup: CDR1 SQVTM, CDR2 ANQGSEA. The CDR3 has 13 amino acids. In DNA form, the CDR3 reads TGCAGCGTTGGTGACGGGTACAATCAGCCCCAGCATTTT. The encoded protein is CSVGDGYNQPQHF.

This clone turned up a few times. The CDR3 is CASSQRDSWGTDTQYF. The CDR3 bases are TGTGCCAGCAGCCAAAGGGACTCGTGGGGCACAGATACGCAGTATTTT. The chain recombines TRBV5-4 with TRBJ2-3; D possibly corresponds to TRBD2 (6 bases). V lost 4 bases and J 1 base, leaving 16 bases between the germline ends. Germline V gene lookup returns CDR1 SGHNT and CDR2 YYREEE (reference sequence). There are 16 residues in the CDR3.

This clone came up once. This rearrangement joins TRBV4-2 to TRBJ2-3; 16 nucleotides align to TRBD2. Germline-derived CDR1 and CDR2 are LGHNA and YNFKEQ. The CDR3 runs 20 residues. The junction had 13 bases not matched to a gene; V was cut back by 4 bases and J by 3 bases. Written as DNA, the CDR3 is TGTGCCAGCAGCCGAGGGGGACTAGCGGGGGGGCGGCGTTTTACAGATACGCAGTATTTT. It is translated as CASSRGGLAGGRRFTDTQYF.

CDR3 nucleotide sequence: TGCAGCGTTGAGAGTTCAAAGACCGGGACAGGGGGGGTTATTGGGGCCAACGTCCTGACTTTC. Translated, it gives CSVESSKTGTGGVIGANVLTF. The J gene is TRBJ2-6, the V gene TRBV29-1, with 11 bases lining up with TRBD1. The CDR3 totals 21 residues. The germline V gene encodes CDR1 SQVTM and CDR2 ANQGSEA. The junction had 19 bases not matched to a gene; V was cut back by 3 bases and J by 3 bases. The full variable domain, its missing parts supplied by reference TRBV29-1 and TRBJ2-6, is SAVISQKPSRDICQRGTSLTIQCQVDSQVTMMFWYRQQPGQSLTLIATANQGSEATYESGFVIDKFPISRPNLTFSTLTVSNMSPEDSSIYLCSVESSKTGTGGVIGANVLTFGAGSRLTVL.

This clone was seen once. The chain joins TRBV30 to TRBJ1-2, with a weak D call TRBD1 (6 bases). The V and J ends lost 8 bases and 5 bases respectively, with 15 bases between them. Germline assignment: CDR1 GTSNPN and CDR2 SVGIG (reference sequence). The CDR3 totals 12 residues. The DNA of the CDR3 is TGTGCCGTAGACAGGAGTCGGTATGGCTACACCTTC. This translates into CAVDRSRYGYTF.

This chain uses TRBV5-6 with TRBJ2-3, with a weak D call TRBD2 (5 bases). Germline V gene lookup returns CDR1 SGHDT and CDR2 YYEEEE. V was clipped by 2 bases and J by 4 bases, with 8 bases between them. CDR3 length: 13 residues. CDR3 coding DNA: TGTGCCAGCAGCTTCGCGGGTGCAGATACGCAGTATTTT. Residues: CASSFAGADTQYF.

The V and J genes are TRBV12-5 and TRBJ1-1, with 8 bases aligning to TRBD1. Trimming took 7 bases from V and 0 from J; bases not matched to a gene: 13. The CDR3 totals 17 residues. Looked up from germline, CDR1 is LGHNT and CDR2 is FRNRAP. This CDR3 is CASAPILGTGMNTEAFF. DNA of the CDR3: TGTGCTAGTGCTCCCATTCTCGGGACAGGTATGAACACTGAAGCTTTCTTT.

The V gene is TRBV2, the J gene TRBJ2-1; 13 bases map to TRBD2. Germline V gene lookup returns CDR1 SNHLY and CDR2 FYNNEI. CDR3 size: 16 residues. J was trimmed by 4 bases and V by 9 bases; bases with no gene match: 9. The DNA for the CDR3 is TGTGCCAGTACTAGCGGGGGGGGCAATATTTACAATGAGCAGTTCTTC. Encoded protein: CASTSGGGNIYNEQFF.

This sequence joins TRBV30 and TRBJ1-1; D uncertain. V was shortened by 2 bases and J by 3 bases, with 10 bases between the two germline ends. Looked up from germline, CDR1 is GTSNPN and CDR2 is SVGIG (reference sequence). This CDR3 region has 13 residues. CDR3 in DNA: TGTGCCTGGAGTCGGGATTCCGACACTGAAGCTTTCTTT. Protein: CAWSRDSDTEAFF.

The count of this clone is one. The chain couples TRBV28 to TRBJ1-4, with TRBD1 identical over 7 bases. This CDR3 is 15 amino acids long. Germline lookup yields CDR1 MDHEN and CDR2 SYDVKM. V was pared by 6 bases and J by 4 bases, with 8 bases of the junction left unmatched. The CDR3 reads CASSPGQARNEKLFF. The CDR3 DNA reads TGTGCCAGCAGCCCTGGACAGGCCCGTAATGAAAAACTGTTTTTT.

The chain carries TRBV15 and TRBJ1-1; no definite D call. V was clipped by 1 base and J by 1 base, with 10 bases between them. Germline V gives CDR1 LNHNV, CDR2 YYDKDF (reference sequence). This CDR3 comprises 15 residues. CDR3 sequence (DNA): TGTGCCACCAGCAGAGCGGCCAGGTCGAACACTGAAGCTTTCTTT. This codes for CATSRAARSNTEAFF.

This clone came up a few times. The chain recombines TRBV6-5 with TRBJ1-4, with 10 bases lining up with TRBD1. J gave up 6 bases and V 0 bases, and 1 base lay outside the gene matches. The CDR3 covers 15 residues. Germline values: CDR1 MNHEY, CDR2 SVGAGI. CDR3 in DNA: TGTGCCAGCAGTTACTCGGGGACAGGGGATGAAAAACTGTTTTTT. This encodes CASSYSGTGDEKLFF.

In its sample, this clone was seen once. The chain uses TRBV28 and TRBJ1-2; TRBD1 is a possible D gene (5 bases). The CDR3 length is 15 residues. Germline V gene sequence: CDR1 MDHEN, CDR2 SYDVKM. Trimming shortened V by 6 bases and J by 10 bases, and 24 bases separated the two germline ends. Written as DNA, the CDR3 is TGTGCCAGCAGGGGGCTCGTGACGGTGCATCGTGTCTACACCTTC. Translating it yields CASRGLVTVHRVYTF.